The 14 T cell receptor beta chains reported below all come from one sample, sequenced in a study of identical twins. Using its own MiXCR run on the 5' RACE reads, TCRdb lists one record per CDR3 protein. The sample holds 430,000 or so distinct CDR3 sequences, 20% to 30% seen once. These records were also assigned to another study, of T cells expressing NK-cell markers.

Sequencing was performed on CD4+ T cells sorted from blood. These receptor sequences come from a woman under 30 in good health.

V and J are TRBV7-8 and TRBJ2-4; D gene uncertain. This CDR3 has 14 amino acids. The germline gives CDR1 SGHVS, CDR2 FQNEAQ. The ends were cut back, 2 bases at V and 3 bases at J, with 8 bases in the middle. CDR3 loop: CASSLPGRKNIQYF. The CDR3 DNA is TGTGCCAGCAGCTTACCCGGGCGCAAAAACATTCAGTACTTC.

V and J are TRBV6-2 or TRBV6-3 and TRBJ2-1; no reliable D call. CDR3 size: 16 residues. The germline V gene encodes CDR1 MNHEY and CDR2 SVGEGT. The ends were cut back, 4 bases at V and 6 bases at J, with 19 bases in the middle. This CDR3 is CASSFLGSKMVNEQFF. The CDR3 region has the DNA TGTGCCAGCAGTTTTTTGGGCAGCAAAATGGTCAATGAGCAGTTCTTC.

A word on this clonotype: One junction end does not reproduce the germline sequence, and a read error may be involved. The chain has TRBV7-3 and TRBJ2-2; D may correspond to TRBD1 or TRBD2 (5 bases each). The CDR3 spans 17 residues. Germline CDR1 and CDR2: SGHTA and FQGTGA. CDR3 residues: CASSLATRGANTRELFF. The CDR3 nucleotides are TGTGCCAGCAGCTTAGCGACCCGGGGCGCCAACACCAGGGAGCTGTTTTTT.

The V gene is TRBV3-1, the J gene TRBJ1-2; D not certain. In germline, CDR1 is LGHDT, CDR2 YNNKEL (reference sequence). V was shortened by 4 bases and J by 3 bases, with 12 bases between the two germline ends. The CDR3 totals 14 residues. The CDR3 loop is CASSLGWTDYGYTF. CDR3 DNA: TGTGCCAGCAGCCTAGGGTGGACTGACTATGGCTACACCTTC.

V is TRBV20-1 and J is TRBJ2-5; D unclear. The CDR3 has 14 residues. CDR1 and CDR2 from the germline V gene are DFQATT and SNEGSKA (reference sequence). V lost 2 bases, J lost 1 base, and 11 bases lay in between. For the CDR3, the DNA is TGCAGTGCTAGACCGCTAAGGTCCCAAGAGACCCAGTACTTC. Translation: CSARPLRSQETQYF.

This clonotype was seen more than once but under ten times. This chain links TRBV11-2 with TRBJ2-3, with 14 bases matching TRBD2. With 1 base clipped from V and 0 bases from J, the junction kept 3 bases outside the gene matches. CDR1 SGHAT and CDR2 FQNNGV come from the germline V gene. The CDR3 runs 18 residues. The CDR3, as DNA: TGTGCCAGCAGCTTAGGTGGACTAGCGGGGGGCAGCACAGATACGCAGTATTTT. This encodes CASSLGGLAGGSTDTQYF.

The table lists this clonotype with a few counts. V gene TRBV5-1 combines with J gene TRBJ1-6; 11 nucleotides agree with TRBD1. Germline V lookup: CDR1 SGHRS, CDR2 YFSETQ. V dropped 4 bases and J dropped 7; count of bases not matched to a gene: 4. This CDR3 has 15 amino acids. The CDR3 sequence is CASSGRTGGNSPLHF. CDR3 sequence (DNA): TGCGCCAGCAGCGGCCGGACAGGGGGCAATTCACCCCTCCACTTT.

The chain has TRBV5-8 and TRBJ1-4, with D unclear. V lost 0 bases to trimming and J lost 7 bases, with 10 bases between them. The CDR3 runs 14 residues. Germline V gives CDR1 SGHTS, CDR2 YDEGEE. The CDR3 DNA reads TGTGCCAGCAGCTTGGGGGCAGGAGGTGAAAAACTGTTTTTT. This sequence encodes CASSLGAGGEKLFF.

In this sample, this clonotype turned up a few times. V and J are TRBV20-1 and TRBJ2-1; D is undetermined. Trimming took 6 bases from V and 0 from J, leaving 15 bases between them. The CDR3 has 15 amino acids. CDR1 is DFQATT and CDR2 is SNEGSKA in the germline V gene (reference sequence). CDR3: CSAKNPRTSYNEQFF. CDR3 nucleotide sequence: TGCAGTGCCAAAAACCCCCGGACCTCCTACAATGAGCAGTTCTTC.

The chain joins TRBV5-1 to TRBJ2-7; 8 positions match TRBD1. The germline gives CDR1 SGHRS, CDR2 YFSETQ. The V gene end was trimmed by 4 bases and the J gene end by 4 bases; junction bases not matched to a gene: 10. The length of the CDR3 is 15 residues. CDR3: CASSDTGTGIYEQYF. As DNA, the CDR3 is TGCGCCAGCAGCGACACCGGGACAGGTATATACGAGCAGTACTTC.

This clonotype has a handful of counts. The V call is TRBV5-1, the J call TRBJ1-5; D is unclear. Looked up from germline, CDR1 is SGHRS and CDR2 is YFSETQ. This CDR3 is built from 13 residues. The V gene lost 3 bases and the J gene lost 6 bases, with 10 bases spanning the gap. The CDR3 protein is CASSYGEGQPQHF. The CDR3 DNA sequence: TGCGCCAGCAGCTACGGGGAAGGTCAGCCCCAGCATTTT.

There are a few counts of this clonotype. The chain carries TRBV3-1 and TRBJ2-7; a weak D match, TRBD2 (6 bases). The CDR3 contains 18 residues. Germline V gives CDR1 LGHDT, CDR2 YNNKEL (reference sequence). V was trimmed by 1 base and J by 0 bases, leaving 19 bases between them. CDR3: CASSQGRGGSFSSYEQYF. The CDR3 DNA reads TGTGCCAGCAGCCAAGGCCGGGGAGGCTCTTTCAGCTCCTACGAGCAGTACTTC.

The J gene is TRBJ2-7, the V gene TRBV6-2 or TRBV6-3; the match to TRBD2 covers 9 bases. V shed 6 bases, J shed 2 bases, and the junction held 11 bases outside the gene matches. The CDR3 runs 16 residues. Germline V gives CDR1 MNHEY, CDR2 SVGEGT. CDR3 sequence: CASSPPLTSGTYEQYF. The CDR3 DNA is TGTGCCAGCAGCCCGCCCTTGACTAGCGGCACCTACGAGCAGTACTTC.

The chain combines TRBV6-1 with TRBJ1-1; D might be TRBD1 (5 bases). Trimming removed 5 bases at V and 10 bases at J, with 17 bases between. This CDR3 contains 13 residues. Germline CDR1 MNHNS, CDR2 SASEGT. CDR3 sequence: CASSISVGRGAFF. The CDR3 DNA sequence: TGTGCCAGCAGTATATCAGTGGGACGCGGAGCTTTCTTT.